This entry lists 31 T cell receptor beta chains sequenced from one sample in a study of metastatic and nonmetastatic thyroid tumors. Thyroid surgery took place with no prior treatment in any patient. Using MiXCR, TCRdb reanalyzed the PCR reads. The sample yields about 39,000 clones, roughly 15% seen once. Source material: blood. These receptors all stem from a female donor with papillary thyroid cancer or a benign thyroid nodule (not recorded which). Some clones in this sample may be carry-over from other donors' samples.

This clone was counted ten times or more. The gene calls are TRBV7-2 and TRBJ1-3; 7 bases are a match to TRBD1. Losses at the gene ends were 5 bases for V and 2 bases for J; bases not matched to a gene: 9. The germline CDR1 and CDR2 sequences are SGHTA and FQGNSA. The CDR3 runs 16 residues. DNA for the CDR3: TGTGCCAGCAGCCCCCAGACAGGGTCGCCTGGAAACACCATATATTTT. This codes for CASSPQTGSPGNTIYF.

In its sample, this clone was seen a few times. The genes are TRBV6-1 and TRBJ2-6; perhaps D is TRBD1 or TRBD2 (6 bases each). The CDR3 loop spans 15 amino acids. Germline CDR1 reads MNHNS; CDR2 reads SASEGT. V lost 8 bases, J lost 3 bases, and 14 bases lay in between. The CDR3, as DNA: TGTGCCAGCCGGAGGGGGGCGCTTGGGGCCAACGTCCTGACTTTC. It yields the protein CASRRGALGANVLTF.

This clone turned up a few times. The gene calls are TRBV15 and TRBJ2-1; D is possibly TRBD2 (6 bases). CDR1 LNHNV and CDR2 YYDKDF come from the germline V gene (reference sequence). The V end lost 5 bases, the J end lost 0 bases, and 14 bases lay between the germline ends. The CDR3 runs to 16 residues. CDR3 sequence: CATSVSGGSSYNEQFF. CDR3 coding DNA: TGTGCCACCAGCGTTAGCGGAGGGAGCTCCTACAATGAGCAGTTCTTC.

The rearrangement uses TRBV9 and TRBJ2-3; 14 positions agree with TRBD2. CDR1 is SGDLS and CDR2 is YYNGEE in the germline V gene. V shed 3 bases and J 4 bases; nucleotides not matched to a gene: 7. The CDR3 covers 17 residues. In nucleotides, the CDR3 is TGTGCCAGCAGCGAGGCGACTAGCGGGAGGGGGGCAGATACGCAGTATTTT. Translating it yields CASSEATSGRGADTQYF.

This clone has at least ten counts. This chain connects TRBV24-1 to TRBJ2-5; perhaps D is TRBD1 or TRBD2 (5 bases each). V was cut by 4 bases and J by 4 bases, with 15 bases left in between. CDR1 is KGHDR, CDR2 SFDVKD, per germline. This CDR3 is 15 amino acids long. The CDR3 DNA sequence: TGTGCCACCAGTGAATTGAAGGGGACGGCAGAGACCCAGTACTTC. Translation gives CATSELKGTAETQYF.

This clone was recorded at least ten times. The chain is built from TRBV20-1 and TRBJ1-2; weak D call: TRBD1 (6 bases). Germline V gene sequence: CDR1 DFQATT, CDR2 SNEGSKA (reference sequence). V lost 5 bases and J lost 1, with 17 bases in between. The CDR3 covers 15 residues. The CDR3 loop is CSAGLLGAGNYGYTF. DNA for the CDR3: TGCAGTGCTGGTTTGTTGGGGGCCGGTAACTATGGCTACACCTTC.

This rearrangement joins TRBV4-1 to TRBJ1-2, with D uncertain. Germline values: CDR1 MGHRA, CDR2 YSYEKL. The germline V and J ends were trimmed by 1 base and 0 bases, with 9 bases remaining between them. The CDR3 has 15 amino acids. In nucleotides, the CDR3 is TGCGCCAGCAGCCAAGGCGTGGGTACTAACTATGGCTACACCTTC. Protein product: CASSQGVGTNYGYTF.

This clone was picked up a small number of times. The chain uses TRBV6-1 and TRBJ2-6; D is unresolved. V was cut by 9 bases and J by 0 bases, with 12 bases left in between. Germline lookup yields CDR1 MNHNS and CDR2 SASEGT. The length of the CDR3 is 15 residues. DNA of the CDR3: TGTGCCAGTAGACCACAGAGCTCTGGGGCCAACGTCCTGACTTTC. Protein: CASRPQSSGANVLTF.

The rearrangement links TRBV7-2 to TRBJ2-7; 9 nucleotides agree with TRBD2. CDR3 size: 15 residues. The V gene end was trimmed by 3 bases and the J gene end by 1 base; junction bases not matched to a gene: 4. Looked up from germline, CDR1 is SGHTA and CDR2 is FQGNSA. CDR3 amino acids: CASSLSSGSSYEQYF. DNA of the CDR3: TGTGCCAGCAGCTTGAGTAGCGGGAGTTCCTACGAGCAGTACTTC.

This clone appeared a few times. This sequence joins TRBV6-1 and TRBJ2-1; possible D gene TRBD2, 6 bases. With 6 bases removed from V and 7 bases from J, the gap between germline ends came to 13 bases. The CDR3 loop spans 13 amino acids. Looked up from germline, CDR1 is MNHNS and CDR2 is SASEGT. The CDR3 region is CASRAGLSNEQFF. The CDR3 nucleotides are TGTGCCAGCAGGGCGGGGCTGTCAAATGAGCAGTTCTTC.

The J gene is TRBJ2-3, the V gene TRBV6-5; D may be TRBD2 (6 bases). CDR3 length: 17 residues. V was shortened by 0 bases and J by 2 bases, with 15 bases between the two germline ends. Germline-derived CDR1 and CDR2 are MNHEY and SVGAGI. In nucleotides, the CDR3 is TGTGCCAGCAGTTACTCCCTTCTGGCGGGGTACACAGATACGCAGTATTTT. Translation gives CASSYSLLAGYTDTQYF.

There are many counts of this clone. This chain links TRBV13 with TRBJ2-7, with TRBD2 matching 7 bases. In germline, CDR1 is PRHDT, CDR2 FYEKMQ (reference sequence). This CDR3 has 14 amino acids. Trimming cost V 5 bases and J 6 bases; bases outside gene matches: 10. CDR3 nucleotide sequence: TGTGCCAGCAGCCCGCGGACTAGTATGGGCGAGCAGTACTTC. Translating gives CASSPRTSMGEQYF. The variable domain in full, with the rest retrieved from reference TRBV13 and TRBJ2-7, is AAGVIQSPRHLIKEKRETATLKCYPIPRHDTVYWYQQGPGQDPQFLISFYEKMQSDKGSIPDRFSAQQFSDYHSELNMSSLELGDSALYFCASSPRTSMGEQYFGPGTRLTVT.

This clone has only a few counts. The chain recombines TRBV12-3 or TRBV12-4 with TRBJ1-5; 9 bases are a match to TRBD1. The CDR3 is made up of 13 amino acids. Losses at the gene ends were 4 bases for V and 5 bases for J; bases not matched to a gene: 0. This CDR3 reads CASSWTGDQPQHF. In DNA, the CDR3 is TGTGCCAGCAGTTGGACAGGGGATCAGCCCCAGCATTTT.

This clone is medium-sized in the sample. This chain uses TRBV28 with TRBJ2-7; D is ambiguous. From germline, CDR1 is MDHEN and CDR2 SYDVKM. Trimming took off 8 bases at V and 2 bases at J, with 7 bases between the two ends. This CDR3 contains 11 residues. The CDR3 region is CASGPTYEQYF. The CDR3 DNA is TGTGCCAGCGGGCCCACCTACGAGCAGTACTTC.

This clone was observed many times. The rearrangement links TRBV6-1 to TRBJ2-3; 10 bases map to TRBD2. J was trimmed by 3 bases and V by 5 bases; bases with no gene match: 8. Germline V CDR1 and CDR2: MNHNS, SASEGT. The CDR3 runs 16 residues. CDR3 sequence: CASSRLAGVDTDTQYF. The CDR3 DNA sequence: TGTGCCAGCAGTCGTCTAGCGGGAGTTGATACAGATACGCAGTATTTT.

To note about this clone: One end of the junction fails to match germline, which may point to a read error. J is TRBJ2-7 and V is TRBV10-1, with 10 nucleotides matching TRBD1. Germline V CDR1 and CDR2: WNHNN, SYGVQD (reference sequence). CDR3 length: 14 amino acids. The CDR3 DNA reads TGCGCCACCAGTGGAGGGACAGGGGTAGACGAGGAGTACTTC. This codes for CATSGGTGVDEEYF.

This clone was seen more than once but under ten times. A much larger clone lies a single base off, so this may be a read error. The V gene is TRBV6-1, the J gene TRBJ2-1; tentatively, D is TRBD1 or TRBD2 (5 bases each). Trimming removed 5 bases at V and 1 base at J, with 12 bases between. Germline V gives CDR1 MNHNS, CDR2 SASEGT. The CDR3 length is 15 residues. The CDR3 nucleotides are TGTGCCAGCAGTTTCACCGGGACGTCCTACAATGAGCAGTTCTTC. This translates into CASSFTGTSYNEQFF.

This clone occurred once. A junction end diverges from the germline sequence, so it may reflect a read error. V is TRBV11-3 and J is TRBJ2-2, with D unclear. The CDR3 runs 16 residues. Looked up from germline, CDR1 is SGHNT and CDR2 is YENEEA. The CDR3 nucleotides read TGTGCCAGCAGCTTAGTAGGGTTCGCGAACACCGTGGAGCTGGTTTTT. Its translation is CASSLVGFANTVELVF.

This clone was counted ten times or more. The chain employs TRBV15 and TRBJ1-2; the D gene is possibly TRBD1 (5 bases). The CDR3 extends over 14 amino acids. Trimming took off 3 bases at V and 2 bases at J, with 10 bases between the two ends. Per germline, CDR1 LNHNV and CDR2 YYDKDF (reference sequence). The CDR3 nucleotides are TGTGCCACCAGCAGTTACGGGGGGAACTATGGCTACACCTTC. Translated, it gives CATSSYGGNYGYTF.

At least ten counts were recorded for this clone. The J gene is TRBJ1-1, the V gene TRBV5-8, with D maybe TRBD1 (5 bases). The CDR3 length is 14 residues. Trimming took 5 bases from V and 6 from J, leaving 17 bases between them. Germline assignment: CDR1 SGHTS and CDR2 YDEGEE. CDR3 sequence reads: CASRPRWGEAEAFF. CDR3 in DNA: TGTGCCAGCAGGCCGCGCTGGGGCGAAGCTGAAGCTTTCTTT.

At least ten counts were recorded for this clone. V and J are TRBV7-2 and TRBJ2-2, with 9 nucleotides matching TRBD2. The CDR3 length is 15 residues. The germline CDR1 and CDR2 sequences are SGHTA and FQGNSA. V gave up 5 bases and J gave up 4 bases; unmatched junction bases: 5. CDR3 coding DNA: TGTGCCAGCAGCCTGACTAGCGGCGGCACCGGGGAGCTGTTTTTT. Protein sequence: CASSLTSGGTGELFF.

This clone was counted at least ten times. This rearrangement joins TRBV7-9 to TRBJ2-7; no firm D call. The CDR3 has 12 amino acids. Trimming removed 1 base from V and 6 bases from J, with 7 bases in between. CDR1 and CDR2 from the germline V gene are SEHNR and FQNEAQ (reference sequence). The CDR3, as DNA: TGTGCCAGCAGCTTAGGGGTTTTCGAGCAGTACTTC. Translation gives CASSLGVFEQYF.

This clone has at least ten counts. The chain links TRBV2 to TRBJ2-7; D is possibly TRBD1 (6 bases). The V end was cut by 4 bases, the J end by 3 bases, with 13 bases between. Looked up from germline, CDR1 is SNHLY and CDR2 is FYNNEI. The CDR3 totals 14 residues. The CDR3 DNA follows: TGTGCCAGCAGTGCACAGGGCCGCCTCTACGAGCAGTACTTC. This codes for CASSAQGRLYEQYF.

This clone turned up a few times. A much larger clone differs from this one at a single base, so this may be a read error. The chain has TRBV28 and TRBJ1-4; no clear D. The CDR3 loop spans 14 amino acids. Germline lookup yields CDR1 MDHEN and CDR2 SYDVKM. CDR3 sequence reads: CVSSPGPGVEKLFF. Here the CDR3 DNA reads TGTGTCAGCAGTCCAGGTCCGGGAGTTGAAAAACTGTTTTTT.

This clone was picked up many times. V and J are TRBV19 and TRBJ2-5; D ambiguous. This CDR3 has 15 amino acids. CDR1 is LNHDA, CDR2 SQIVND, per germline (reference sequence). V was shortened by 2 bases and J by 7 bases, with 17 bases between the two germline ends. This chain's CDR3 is CASSILGVKTGTQYF. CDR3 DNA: TGTGCCAGTAGTATACTCGGCGTCAAAACCGGGACCCAGTACTTC.

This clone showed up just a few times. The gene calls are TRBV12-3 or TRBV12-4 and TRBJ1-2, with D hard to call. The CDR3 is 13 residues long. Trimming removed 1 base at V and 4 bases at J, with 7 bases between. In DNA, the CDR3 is TGTGCCAGCAGTTTAGTGCAAACCTATGGCTACACCTTC. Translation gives CASSLVQTYGYTF.

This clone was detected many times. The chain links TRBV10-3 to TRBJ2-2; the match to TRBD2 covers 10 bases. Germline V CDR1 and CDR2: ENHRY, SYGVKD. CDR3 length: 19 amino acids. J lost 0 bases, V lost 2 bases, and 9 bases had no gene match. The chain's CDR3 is CAISEPSGLAVSNTGELFF. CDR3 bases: TGTGCCATCAGTGAGCCCTCAGGACTAGCGGTCTCGAACACCGGGGAGCTGTTTTTT.

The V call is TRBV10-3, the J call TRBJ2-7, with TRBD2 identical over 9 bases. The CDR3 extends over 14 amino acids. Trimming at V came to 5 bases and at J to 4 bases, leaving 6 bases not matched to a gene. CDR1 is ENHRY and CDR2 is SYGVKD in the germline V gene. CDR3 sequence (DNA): TGTGCCATCAGTTCAAGCGGGAGGCGATACGAGCAGTACTTC. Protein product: CAISSSGRRYEQYF.

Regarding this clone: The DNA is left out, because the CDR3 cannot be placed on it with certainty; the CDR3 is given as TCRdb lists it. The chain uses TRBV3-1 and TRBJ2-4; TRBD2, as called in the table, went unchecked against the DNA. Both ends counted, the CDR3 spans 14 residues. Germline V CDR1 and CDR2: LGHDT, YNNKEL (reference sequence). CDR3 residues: CASSQDVGSGSKYF.

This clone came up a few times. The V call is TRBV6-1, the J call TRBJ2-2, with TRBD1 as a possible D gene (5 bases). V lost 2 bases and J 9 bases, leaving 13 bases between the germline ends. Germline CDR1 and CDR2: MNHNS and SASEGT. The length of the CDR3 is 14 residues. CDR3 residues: CASSEPGRGRELFF. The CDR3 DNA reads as TGTGCCAGCAGTGAACCGGGTAGGGGTAGGGAGCTGTTTTTT.

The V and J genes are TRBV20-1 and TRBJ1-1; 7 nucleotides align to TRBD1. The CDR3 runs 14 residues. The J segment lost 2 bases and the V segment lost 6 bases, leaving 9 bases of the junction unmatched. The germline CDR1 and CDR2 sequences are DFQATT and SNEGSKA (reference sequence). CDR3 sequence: CSASLTGVNTEAFF. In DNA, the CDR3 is TGCAGTGCCTCCCTTACAGGGGTCAACACTGAAGCTTTCTTT.